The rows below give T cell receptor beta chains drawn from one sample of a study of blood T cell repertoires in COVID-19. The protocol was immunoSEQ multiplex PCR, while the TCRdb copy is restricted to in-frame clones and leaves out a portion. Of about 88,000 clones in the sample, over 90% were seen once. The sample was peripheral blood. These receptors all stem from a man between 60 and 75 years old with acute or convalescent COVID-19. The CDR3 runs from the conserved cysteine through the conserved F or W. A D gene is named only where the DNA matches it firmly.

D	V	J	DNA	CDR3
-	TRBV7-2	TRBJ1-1	TGTGCCAGCAGCTTAAGTTTTAACAGCATGAACACTGAAGCTTTCTTT	CASSLSFNSMNTEAFF
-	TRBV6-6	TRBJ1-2	TGTGCCAGCAGTAGTACAGGCGATGGCTACACCTTC	CASSSTGDGYTF
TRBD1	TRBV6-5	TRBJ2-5	TGTGCCAGCAGTTACAGGGACAGCCAAGAGACCCAGTACTTC	CASSYRDSQETQYF
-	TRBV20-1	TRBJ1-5	TGCAGTGCTAGTGGCGAGCCCCAGCATTTT	CSASGEPQHF
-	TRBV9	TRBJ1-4	TGTGCCAGCAGCGTATTGGGCGGACAAACTGAAAAACTGTTTTTT	CASSVLGGQTEKLFF
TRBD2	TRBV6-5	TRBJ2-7	TGTGCCAGCAGCTCCGGGACTAGGAACTACGAGCAGTACTTC	CASSSGTRNYEQYF
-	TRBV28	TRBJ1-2	TGTGCCAGCAGTTCCTACCCGACAGGAGGAGGCTACACCTTC	CASSSYPTGGGYTF
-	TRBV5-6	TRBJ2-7	TGTGCCAGCAGCCCCGACGAAGGGAGCTACGAGCAGTACTTC	CASSPDEGSYEQYF
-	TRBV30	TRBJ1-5	TGTGCCTGGAAAAAGGCAGGGGATAATCAGCCCCAGCATTTT	CAWKKAGDNQPQHF
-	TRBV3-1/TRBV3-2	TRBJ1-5	TGTGCCAGCAGCCAAGATCGGGATCAGCCCCAGCATTTT	CASSQDRDQPQHF
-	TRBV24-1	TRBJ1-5	TGTGCCATCGGACAAAGCAATCAGCCCCAGCATTTT	CAIGQSNQPQHF
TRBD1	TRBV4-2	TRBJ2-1	TGTGCCAGCAGCCAAGGCCCCCGCCGGGACAGTTACAATGAGCAGTTCTTC	CASSQGPRRDSYNEQFF
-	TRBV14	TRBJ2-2	TGTGCCAGCAGCCACCTAGGAGCTTCCGGGGAGCTGTTTTTT	CASSHLGASGELFF
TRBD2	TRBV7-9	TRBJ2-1	TGTGCCAGCAGCTCCACTAGCGGGAACTCCTACAATGAGCAGTTCTTC	CASSSTSGNSYNEQFF
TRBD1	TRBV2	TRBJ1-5	TGTGCCAGCAGTGAAGGGGACAGGGATAATCAGCCCCAGCATTTT	CASSEGDRDNQPQHF
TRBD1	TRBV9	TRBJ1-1	TGTGCCAGCAGCGTCGGGACAGGGATTGAAGCTTTCTTT	CASSVGTGIEAFF
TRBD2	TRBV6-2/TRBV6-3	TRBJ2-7	TGTGCCAGCAGCCAATCGGGACTAGACGAGCAGTACTTC	CASSQSGLDEQYF
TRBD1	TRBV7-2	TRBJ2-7	TGTGCCAGCAGCCGAGACAGGGACTACGAGCAGTACTTC	CASSRDRDYEQYF
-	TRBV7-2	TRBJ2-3	TGTGCCAGCAGCCCGCGGCGGGCAGATACGCAGTATTTT	CASSPRRADTQYF
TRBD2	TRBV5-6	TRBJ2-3	TGTGCCAGCAGCTTGGGGACTAGACAGGATACGCAGTATTTT	CASSLGTRQDTQYF
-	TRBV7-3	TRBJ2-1	TGTGCCAGCAGCTTAGCGTTTGAGGAGCAGTTCTTC	CASSLAFEEQFF
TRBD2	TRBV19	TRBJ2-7	TGTGCCAGTAGTCCAACGCTCCCGGGACTAGCAGGCTACGAGCAGTACTTC	CASSPTLPGLAGYEQYF
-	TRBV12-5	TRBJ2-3	TGTGCTAGTGTCCGGGACACTAGCACAGATACGCAGTATTTT	CASVRDTSTDTQYF
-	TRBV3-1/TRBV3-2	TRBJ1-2	TGTGCCAGCAGCCATTACTCGAGCAGCCATCTTGGGCCTAACTATGGCTACACCTTC	CASSHYSSSHLGPNYGYTF
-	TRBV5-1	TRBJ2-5	TGCGCCAGCAGCTTGGTTCCGGGAAGTCGGGAGACCCAGTACTTC	CASSLVPGSRETQYF
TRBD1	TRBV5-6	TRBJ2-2	TGTGCCAGCAGCTTAACCGGGACAGGGGCCGCCGGGGAGCTGTTTTTT	CASSLTGTGAAGELFF
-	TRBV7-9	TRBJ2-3	TGTGCCAGCAGCGACTACAGGGTGGATACGCAGTATTTT	CASSDYRVDTQYF
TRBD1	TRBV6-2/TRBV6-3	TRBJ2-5	TGTGCCAGCAGTACCTCTATGGGACAGGGGGCTCCTGAGACCCAGTACTTC	CASSTSMGQGAPETQYF